The entry below describes one TCR beta chain. The sample is drawn from a study of blood T cell repertoires in COVID-19. The wider study: From T cells, B-cell-depleted T cells, or PBMCs came the material, which was cDNA or gDNA.

Generated by immunoSEQ multiplex PCR, the TCRdb table keeps only in-frame clones and is missing some. This sample has roughly 220,000 clones, with 65% to 85% found just once. Germline-derived CDR1 and CDR2 are MGHRA and YSYEKL. V gave up 0 bases and J gave up 1 base, with 9 bases separating them. CDR3 size: 15 residues. Input material: peripheral blood. The chain joins TRBV4-1 to TRBJ1-1; TRBD1 is a possible D gene (6 bases). This TCR derives from a woman aged 55-70 years with acute or convalescent COVID-19. The CDR3 loop reads CASSQDQGTNTEAFF. Here the CDR3 DNA reads TGCGCCAGCAGCCAAGATCAGGGGACGAACACTGAAGCTTTCTTT.